This is a list of T cell receptor beta chains from one sample in a study of blood T cell repertoires in COVID-19. Data came from immunoSEQ multiplex PCR; TCRdb stores just in-frame clones and leaves some out. This table holds some 88,000 clones, 70% to 90% found once. The material sequenced was peripheral blood. The receptors here all came from a man in his 60s with acute or convalescent COVID-19. CDR3s include the opening cysteine and the closing phenylalanine or tryptophan. A D gene is named only where the DNA matches it firmly. The size of a clone is reported for some rows only, either as once, few or many, or as a class for expanded clones.

clone_size j_call d_call v_call cdr3_aa cdr3_nt
NA TRBJ1-5 TRBD1 TRBV19 CASSSFRGSDQPQHF TGTGCCAGTAGTTCTTTCAGGGGGAGCGATCAGCCCCAGCATTTT
NA TRBJ1-5 NA TRBV19 CASSIIDSPNQPQHF TGTGCCAGTAGTATTATCGACAGTCCCAATCAGCCCCAGCATTTT
NA TRBJ2-7 TRBD2 TRBV5-1 CASSNSGTSGRALYEQYF TGCGCCAGCAGCAACTCCGGGACTAGCGGGAGGGCCCTCTACGAGCAGTACTTC
NA TRBJ1-2 NA TRBV13 CASSLGYAQNYGYTF TGTGCCAGCAGCTTAGGATATGCACAGAACTATGGCTACACCTTC
NA TRBJ2-7 NA TRBV24-1 CATTVGGEQYF TGTGCCACCACAGTAGGAGGCGAGCAGTACTTC
NA TRBJ1-6 NA TRBV30 CAWTQESYNSPLHF TGTGCCTGGACCCAGGAATCCTATAATTCACCCCTCCACTTT
NA TRBJ1-1 NA TRBV19 CASSIAQGTTEAFF TGTGCCAGTAGTATTGCTCAGGGGACCACTGAAGCTTTCTTT
NA TRBJ2-7 NA TRBV7-8 CASNDRSSYEQYF TGTGCCAGCAACGACAGGAGCTCCTACGAGCAGTACTTC
many TRBJ1-1 NA TRBV30 CAFGDTEAFF TGTGCCTTCGGGGATACTGAAGCTTTCTTT
few TRBJ1-5 NA TRBV7-2 CASSLVGRLADQHF TGTGCCAGCAGCTTAGTCGGCCGGTTGGCGGACCAGCATTTT
NA TRBJ2-7 TRBD2 TRBV7-6 CASSQLAGGPYEQYF TGTGCCAGCAGTCAACTAGCGGGAGGGCCCTACGAGCAGTACTTC
NA TRBJ1-6 NA TRBV28 CASSLRSPSPLHF TGTGCCAGCAGTTTAAGGAGCCCCTCACCCCTCCACTTT
NA TRBJ2-7 TRBD2 TRBV7-8 CASSPILAGEDEQYF TGTGCCAGCAGCCCCATCCTAGCGGGAGAGGACGAGCAGTACTTC
once TRBJ1-2 TRBD1 TRBV5-1 CASSSSGTGGPYGYTF TGCGCCAGCAGCTCGTCCGGGACAGGAGGTCCGTATGGCTACACCTTC
NA TRBJ1-2 NA TRBV4-1 CASSQDLWGRLNYGYTF TGCGCCAGCAGCCAAGATTTATGGGGCCGGCTTAACTATGGCTACACCTTC
NA TRBJ1-2 NA TRBV5-1 CASGPSGVGGYTF TGCGCCAGCGGACCCAGCGGGGTAGGTGGCTACACCTTC
NA TRBJ2-3 TRBD1 TRBV5-4 CASSLGGQTTDTQYF TGTGCCAGCAGCTTGGGGGGACAGACCACAGATACGCAGTATTTT
few TRBJ1-6 NA TRBV30 CAWSPTIDSYNSPLHF TGTGCCTGGAGTCCTACGATAGACTCCTATAATTCACCCCTCCACTTT
NA TRBJ2-5 TRBD2 TRBV27 CASSLSLAGQQETQYF TGTGCCAGCAGTTTAAGCCTAGCGGGACAACAAGAGACCCAGTACTTC
once TRBJ2-3 TRBD2 TRBV10-1 CASSDRAGGTDTQYF TGCGCCAGCAGTGATCGGGCGGGGGGCACAGATACGCAGTATTTT
NA TRBJ2-1 TRBD2 TRBV6-2/TRBV6-3 CASSYYGGGGEQFF TGTGCCAGCAGTTACTATGGCGGGGGTGGTGAGCAGTTCTTC
NA TRBJ2-3 TRBD2 TRBV10-3 CAISESESGGAKDTQYF TGTGCCATCAGTGAGTCGGAAAGCGGGGGGGCCAAAGATACGCAGTATTTT
NA TRBJ1-3 NA TRBV30 CAWSVLGYSGNTIYF TGTGCCTGGAGTGTACTCGGGTACTCTGGAAACACCATATATTTT
NA TRBJ2-7 TRBD2 TRBV3-1/TRBV3-2 CASSQVTSGSYEQYF TGTGCCAGCAGCCAAGTGACTAGCGGGTCCTACGAGCAGTACTTC
NA TRBJ2-1 NA TRBV5-8 CASCVTPWSYNEQFF TGTGCCAGCTGTGTAACACCGTGGTCCTACAATGAGCAGTTCTTC
NA TRBJ1-2 TRBD1 TRBV9 CASSAGQGVPSNYGYTF TGTGCCAGCAGCGCGGGACAGGGGGTTCCCTCTAACTATGGCTACACCTTC
NA TRBJ1-1 NA TRBV7-2 CASSLVASILNTEAFF TGTGCCAGCAGCTTGGTAGCCAGTATTTTGAACACTGAAGCTTTCTTT
NA TRBJ1-1 NA TRBV10-3 CAGKGDGNTEAFF TGTGCCGGAAAGGGGGACGGGAACACTGAAGCTTTCTTT
NA TRBJ2-2 NA TRBV30 CAWSSQIPGELFF TGTGCCTGGAGTTCTCAGATCCCCGGGGAGCTGTTTTTT
NA TRBJ1-2 TRBD1 TRBV7-8 CASSVEGTANYGYTF TGTGCCAGCAGCGTAGAAGGGACAGCCAACTATGGCTACACCTTC
once TRBJ2-4 NA TRBV5-1 CASSWGLAKNIQYF TGCGCCAGCAGCTGGGGGCTAGCCAAAAACATTCAGTACTTC
few TRBJ1-1 NA TRBV4-3 CASSQEAGRGTEAFF TGCGCCAGCAGCCAAGAGGCGGGCAGGGGCACTGAAGCTTTCTTT
NA TRBJ2-5 NA TRBV18 CASSPQGDKETQYF TGTGCCAGCTCACCACAGGGGGATAAAGAGACCCAGTACTTC
NA TRBJ2-7 TRBD1 TRBV7-2 CASRATGGQSAQYF TGTGCCAGCAGAGCAACAGGGGGCCAATCGGCTCAGTACTTC
once TRBJ2-6 NA TRBV30 CAWTLRRGTVSSGANVLTF TGTGCCTGGACCCTCCGTCGGGGGACAGTAAGCTCTGGGGCCAACGTCCTGACTTTC
NA TRBJ2-7 TRBD1 TRBV6-6 CASSYDRGTYEQYF TGTGCCAGCAGTTACGACAGGGGCACCTACGAGCAGTACTTC
NA TRBJ2-2 NA TRBV10-1 CASSEDERGGELFF TGCGCCAGCAGTGAGGACGAGAGAGGCGGGGAGCTGTTTTTT
NA TRBJ1-1 NA TRBV12-3/TRBV12-4 CASYRRMNTEAFF TGTGCCAGCTATCGGAGGATGAACACTGAAGCTTTCTTT
NA TRBJ1-1 NA TRBV15 CATSPPPGEEAFF TGTGCCACCAGCCCCCCTCCGGGGGAAGAAGCTTTCTTT
NA TRBJ1-4 TRBD1 TRBV5-5 CASSLVSGGGLDEKLFF TGTGCCAGCAGCTTGGTCTCAGGGGGCGGATTGGATGAAAAACTGTTTTTT
NA TRBJ2-1 TRBD2 TRBV12-3/TRBV12-4 CASGGLAGGSVF TGTGCCAGCGGCGGGCTAGCGGGAGGATCGGTCTTC
once TRBJ2-1 TRBD2 TRBV29-1 CSAGTSGRATYNEQFF TGCAGCGCTGGGACTAGCGGGAGGGCCACCTACAATGAGCAGTTCTTC
NA TRBJ1-5 TRBD1 TRBV27 CASSAGQALGGPQHF TGTGCCAGCAGTGCCGGACAGGCCCTCGGAGGGCCCCAGCATTTT
NA TRBJ2-7 TRBD1 TRBV5-1 CASSLTGAGTGLPFQYF TGCGCCAGCAGCTTGACTGGGGCCGGGACAGGGCTTCCATTCCAGTACTTC
NA TRBJ2-2 NA TRBV19 CASSMGVGGNTGELFF TGTGCCAGTAGTATGGGCGTCGGGGGGAACACCGGGGAGCTGTTTTTT
NA TRBJ1-1 NA TRBV3-1/TRBV3-2 CASSPLSRGDTEAFF TGTGCCAGCAGCCCCCTGAGCCGGGGTGACACTGAAGCTTTCTTT
once TRBJ2-3 NA TRBV18 CASSLGGVRGDTQYF TGTGCCAGCTCACTAGGCGGGGTCCGAGGAGATACGCAGTATTTT
NA TRBJ1-2 NA TRBV30 CAWLQVSVKNGYTF TGTGCCTGGCTCCAGGTTTCAGTGAAGAATGGCTACACCTTC
NA TRBJ1-5 NA TRBV4-1 CASSQRQSVGYQPQHF TGCGCCAGCAGCCAAAGACAGTCCGTGGGGTATCAGCCCCAGCATTTT